The 10 T cell receptor beta chains listed next were all sequenced from one sample in a study of blood T cell dynamics during melanoma immunotherapy. The assay was immunoSEQ multiplex PCR, and TCRdb's table has in-frame clones only and misses some. The repertoire holds around 10,000 clones, with roughly 81% as singletons. Indicated time point: pre-treatment baseline. The specimen was blood, collected from a patient treated with checkpoint blockade. Source of these receptors: a human donor with melanoma.

The V call is TRBV4-3, the J call TRBJ1-3; TRBD1 agrees at 9 bases. Trimming removed 1 base from V and 4 bases from J; junction bases left unmatched: 2. Germline loops: CDR1 LGHNA, CDR2 YSLEER. This CDR3 comprises 15 residues. The CDR3 nucleotides are TGCGCCAGCAGCCAAGGGACAGGGGACGGAAACACCATATATTTT. Translation gives CASSQGTGDGNTIYF.

J is TRBJ2-1 and V is TRBV6-5; 9 bases line up with TRBD1. Germline V gene data show CDR1 as MNHEY and CDR2 as SVGAGI. The CDR3 is 14 residues long. V shed 6 bases and J 7 bases; nucleotides not matched to a gene: 7. CDR3 nucleotides: TGTGCCAGCAGACCGGGACAGGGAAGGAATGAGCAGTTCTTC. Translated, it gives CASRPGQGRNEQFF.

The V gene is TRBV19, the J gene TRBJ2-2, with D possibly TRBD2 on 6 matching bases. Germline CDR1 LNHDA, CDR2 SQIVND (reference sequence). This CDR3 is 16 amino acids long. V was cut by 10 bases and J by 2 bases, with 20 bases left in between. In DNA form, the CDR3 reads TGTGCCACCTTTCCGAGGAGGGTTCGCAACACCGGGGAGCTGTTTTTT. Amino acid sequence: CATFPRRVRNTGELFF.

V gene TRBV6-5 combines with J gene TRBJ1-6; D might be TRBD1 (6 bases). CDR3 length: 13 amino acids. The V and J ends lost 0 bases and 17 bases respectively, with 14 bases between them. Per germline, CDR1 MNHEY and CDR2 SVGAGI. For the CDR3, the DNA is TGTGCCAGCAGTTACTCGACAGGTGACCTAATCCACTTT. This translates into CASSYSTGDLIHF.

This chain links TRBV29-1 with TRBJ2-1; D ambiguous. The CDR3 contains 13 residues. Germline CDR1 is SQVTM and CDR2 is ANQGSEA. V lost 4 bases and J lost 2, with 9 bases in between. The CDR3 is CSVVQRTYNEQFF. Written as DNA, the CDR3 is TGCAGCGTTGTGCAGCGCACCTACAATGAGCAGTTCTTC.

This rearrangement joins TRBV6-6 to TRBJ2-7; D is unclear. The CDR3 is 12 residues long. Trimming removed 4 bases at V and 0 bases at J, with 4 bases between. CDR1 MNHNY and CDR2 SVGAGI come from the germline V gene (reference sequence). The CDR3 coding sequence is TGTGCCAGCAGTTCCGTCTCCTACGAGCAGTACTTC. It translates to CASSSVSYEQYF.

V is TRBV19 and J is TRBJ2-3, with 11 nucleotides matching TRBD2. Looked up from germline, CDR1 is LNHDA and CDR2 is SQIVND (reference sequence). The V and J ends lost 3 bases and 7 bases, in that order; junction bases with no gene match: 9. The CDR3 is 16 amino acids. CDR3 nucleotides: TGTGCCAGTAGTATCGGTAGCGGGGGGGCCGGAAATACGCAGTATTTT. Translation gives CASSIGSGGAGNTQYF.

The chain links TRBV19 to TRBJ2-1; 7 nucleotides align to TRBD1. The CDR3 extends over 12 amino acids. The germline gives CDR1 LNHDA, CDR2 SQIVND (reference sequence). The V gene end was trimmed by 7 bases and the J gene end by 4 bases; junction bases not matched to a gene: 1. CDR3 loop: CASTGQYNEQFF. The CDR3 region has the DNA TGTGCCAGTACGGGACAGTACAATGAGCAGTTCTTC. Complete variable domain (other parts from reference TRBV19 and TRBJ2-1): DGGITQSPKYLFRKEGQNVTLSCEQNLNHDAMYWYRQDPGQGLRLIYYSQIVNDFQKGDIAEGYSVSREKKESFPLTVTSAQKNPTAFYLCASTGQYNEQFFGPGTRLTVL.

A few counts support this clone. The V and J genes are TRBV7-9 and TRBJ1-4, with D possibly TRBD1 on 6 matching bases. The CDR3 runs 16 residues. Per germline, CDR1 SEHNR and CDR2 FQNEAQ (reference sequence). V gave up 5 bases and J gave up 6 bases, with 19 bases separating them. CDR3 in DNA: TGTGCCAGCAGCCTCGGGGGGCCCCTCGGGCATGAAAAACTGTTTTTT. It codes for CASSLGGPLGHEKLFF.

The V gene is TRBV9, the J gene TRBJ2-3, with 10 positions matching TRBD1. The CDR3 runs 16 residues. Germline CDR1 reads SGDLS; CDR2 reads YYNGEE. The V and J ends lost 3 bases and 4 bases, in that order; junction bases with no gene match: 8. CDR3: CASSAGTGAPADTQYF. Here the CDR3 DNA reads TGTGCCAGCAGCGCCGGGACAGGGGCCCCTGCAGATACGCAGTATTTT.